This record covers a single TCR beta chain. The sample is drawn from a study of blood T cell repertoires in COVID-19. Per the germline V gene, CDR1 is SGHDT and CDR2 is YYEEEE. The CDR3 has 13 residues. V was clipped by 6 bases and J by 6 bases, with 16 bases between them. Profiled with immunoSEQ multiplex PCR; TCRdb holds only in-frame clones, not every one. This table holds about 260,000 clones, around 88% found once. V is TRBV5-6 and J is TRBJ2-7; the D gene is possibly TRBD2 (6 bases). Sequences were obtained from PBMCs or T cells enriched from blood (not recorded which). The TCR was taken from a woman aged 45-60 years who had recovered from COVID-19. This CDR3 is CASIPRGSGEQYF. In nucleotides, the CDR3 is TGTGCCAGCATTCCCCGGGGGTCCGGCGAGCAGTACTTC.